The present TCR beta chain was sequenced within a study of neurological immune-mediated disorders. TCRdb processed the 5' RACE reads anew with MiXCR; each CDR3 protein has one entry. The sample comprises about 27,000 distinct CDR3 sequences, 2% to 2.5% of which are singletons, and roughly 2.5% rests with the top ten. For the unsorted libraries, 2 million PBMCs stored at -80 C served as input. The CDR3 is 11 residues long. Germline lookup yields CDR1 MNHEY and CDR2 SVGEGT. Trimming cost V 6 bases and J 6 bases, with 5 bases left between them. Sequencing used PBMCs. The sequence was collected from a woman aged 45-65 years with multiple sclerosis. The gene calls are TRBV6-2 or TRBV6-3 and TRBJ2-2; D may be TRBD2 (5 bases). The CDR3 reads CASSGAGELFF. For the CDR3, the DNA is TGTGCCAGCAGCGGGGCCGGGGAGCTGTTTTTT.